This entry concerns a single T cell receptor (beta chain). This record belongs to a study of blood T cell repertoires in COVID-19. In the study overall: Acute-phase and convalescent COVID-19 samples originated in the United States, Italy and Spain.

Participants came from under 30 US areas, aged roughly 18 to 95 years. Cohort allocation depended upon clinical history that participants reported. Authors' processing steps: Amplification with reference gene primers provided the estimates of nucleated cell counts. Assay: immunoSEQ multiplex PCR; the TCRdb copy retains only in-frame clones and omits some. The V and J calls and clone size come from that table; D and trimming were worked out from the DNA. Here the sample spans hundreds of thousands of clones, approximately 87% being singletons. The CDR3 is made up of 17 amino acids. The V gene's germline CDR1 is LNHDA and CDR2 SQIVND (reference sequence). Unmatched junction bases numbered 5, after V lost 0 bases and J lost 1 base.

The sequence was obtained from a woman in her forties or fifties in a cohort exposed to, infected with or recovered from COVID-19 (not recorded which). The sequencing sample was made of PBMCs or T cells enriched from blood (not recorded which). This chain connects TRBV19 to TRBJ1-1, with TRBD1 matching over 10 bases. The CDR3: CASSIETGGLRNTEAFF. In DNA form, the CDR3 reads TGTGCCAGTAGTATAGAGACAGGGGGCTTAAGGAACACTGAAGCTTTCTTT. The whole variable domain, remainder taken from reference TRBV19 and TRBJ1-1, is DGGITQSPKYLFRKEGQNVTLSCEQNLNHDAMYWYRQDPGQGLRLIYYSQIVNDFQKGDIAEGYSVSREKKESFPLTVTSAQKNPTAFYLCASSIETGGLRNTEAFFGQGTRLTVV.